Described below is a single TCR beta chain sequence and its context. The data stem from a study of molecular identifiers for immune sequencing clone quantification. Study details: Five aliquots were made in replicates from the RNA of about 19,000 or 110,000 naive CD8 cells, and four were sequenced.

With RNA at 10%, 30% or 50%, naive CD8 libraries came from roughly 20,000 to 1,000,000 sorted cells. The CDR3 contains 14 residues. From germline, CDR1 is MNHNY and CDR2 SVGAGI (reference sequence). V lost 5 bases and J 5 bases, leaving 15 bases between the germline ends. MiXCR, run by TCRdb on the PCR reads, gives a single entry per CDR3 protein. This sample has over 550,000 distinct CDR3 sequences; roughly 25% occur once, and the top ten carry approximately 0.75%. The chain links TRBV6-6 to TRBJ2-5, with D possibly being TRBD1 or TRBD2 (6 bases each). Sequencing was carried out using naive CD8+ T cells from blood, with Jurkat cell RNA spiked in. Sample subset: FACS-sorted CD8+CD4-CCR7+CD45RA+ naive T cells. The receptor comes from a human donor in good health. Some libraries in this study had Jurkat cell RNA spiked in. The DNA for the CDR3 is TGTGCCAGCAGTCTCTTCGGGGGCGGGGAGACCCAGTACTTC. Translation: CASSLFGGGETQYF.